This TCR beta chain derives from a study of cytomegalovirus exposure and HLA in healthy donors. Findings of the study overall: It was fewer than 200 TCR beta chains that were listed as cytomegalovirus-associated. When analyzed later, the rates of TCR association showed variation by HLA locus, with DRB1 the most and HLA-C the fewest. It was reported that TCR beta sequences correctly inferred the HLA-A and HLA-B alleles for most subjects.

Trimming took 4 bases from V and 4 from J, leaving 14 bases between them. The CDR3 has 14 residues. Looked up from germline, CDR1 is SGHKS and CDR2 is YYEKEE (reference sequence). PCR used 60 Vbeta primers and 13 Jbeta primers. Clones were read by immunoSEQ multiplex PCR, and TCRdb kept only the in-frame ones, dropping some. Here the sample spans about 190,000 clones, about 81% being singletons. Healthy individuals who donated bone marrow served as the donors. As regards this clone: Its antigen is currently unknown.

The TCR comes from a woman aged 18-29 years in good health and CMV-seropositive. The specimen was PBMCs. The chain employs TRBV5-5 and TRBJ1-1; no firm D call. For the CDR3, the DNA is TGTGCCAGCAGCCACCCCAGGATAGTCACTGAAGCTTTCTTT. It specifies CASSHPRIVTEAFF.